This is a list of T cell receptor beta chains from one sample in a study of CD8+ T cells in alopecia areata. Here immunoSEQ multiplex PCR was the method, and the copy in TCRdb shows in-frame clones only, minus some. This sample has around 190,000 clones; less than 70% occur once, and the top ten carry approximately 1.3%. Sample: CD4+ T cells sorted from blood, taken between weeks 49 and 50, from a patient treated with tofacitinib. Receptor source: a human donor with alopecia areata. The CDR3 runs from the conserved cysteine through the conserved F or W. A D gene is named only where the DNA matches it firmly. Clone size is not always given. Where it is, it says once, few, many or a class for expanded clones.

len: 16
j_gene: TRBJ2-3
v_gene: TRBV7-8
abundance: NA
d_gene: NA
CDR3nt: TGTGCCAGCAGCTTATTAAGTTCGGGGGTCACAGATACGCAGTATTTT
CDR3aa: CASSLLSSGVTDTQYF

len: 14
j_gene: TRBJ1-2
v_gene: TRBV5-1
abundance: few
d_gene: TRBD1
CDR3nt: TGCGCCAGCAGCCCAGACAGGGGTGCGAGGGGCTACACCTTC
CDR3aa: CASSPDRGARGYTF

len: 10
j_gene: TRBJ1-1
v_gene: TRBV29-1
abundance: NA
d_gene: NA
CDR3nt: TGCGGAGGGCACAACACTGAAGCTTTCTTT
CDR3aa: CGGHNTEAFF

len: 15
j_gene: TRBJ2-5
v_gene: TRBV29-1
abundance: NA
d_gene: TRBD1
CDR3nt: TGCAGCGTTGAAGTTACGGAACAGGGGTGGGAGACCCAGTACTTC
CDR3aa: CSVEVTEQGWETQYF

len: 15
j_gene: TRBJ2-3
v_gene: TRBV29-1
abundance: NA
d_gene: NA
CDR3nt: TGCAGCGTTGAAGATCCAGTCCGAAGCACAGATACGCAGTATTTT
CDR3aa: CSVEDPVRSTDTQYF

len: 14
j_gene: TRBJ2-7
v_gene: TRBV29-1
abundance: NA
d_gene: NA
CDR3nt: TGCAGCGTTGTAGATGGCAGCCCCTCCTACGAGCAGTACTTC
CDR3aa: CSVVDGSPSYEQYF

len: 12
j_gene: TRBJ1-1
v_gene: TRBV30
abundance: once
d_gene: TRBD1
CDR3nt: TGTGCCTGGGGACAGGGGGACAGTTTGGCTTTCTTT
CDR3aa: CAWGQGDSLAFF

len: 14
j_gene: TRBJ2-7
v_gene: TRBV27
abundance: NA
d_gene: NA
CDR3nt: TGTGCCAGCAGTGCCTCGGGACCCAAGTACGAGCAGTACTTC
CDR3aa: CASSASGPKYEQYF

len: 11
j_gene: TRBJ2-7
v_gene: TRBV30
abundance: many
d_gene: NA
CDR3nt: TGTGCCTGGAGTACGAATTACGAGCAGTACTTC
CDR3aa: CAWSTNYEQYF

len: 17
j_gene: TRBJ1-5
v_gene: TRBV30
abundance: few
d_gene: TRBD1
CDR3nt: TGTGCCTGGAGTGTATACGGCCCTGGACAGGGCAATCAGCCCCAGCATTTT
CDR3aa: CAWSVYGPGQGNQPQHF

len: 16
j_gene: TRBJ1-1
v_gene: TRBV27
abundance: once
d_gene: NA
CDR3nt: TGTGCCAGCAGTTCTCGTTCTCAGGGTTCGGGGACTGAAGCTTTCTTT
CDR3aa: CASSSRSQGSGTEAFF

len: 14
j_gene: TRBJ2-2
v_gene: TRBV29-1
abundance: NA
d_gene: NA
CDR3nt: TGCAGCGTTGCGAGGCAGACGAACACCGGGGAGCTGTTTTTT
CDR3aa: CSVARQTNTGELFF

len: 14
j_gene: TRBJ1-5
v_gene: TRBV30
abundance: few
d_gene: TRBD1
CDR3nt: TGTGCCTGGAGGGGGACAGGGTCTAATCAGCCCCAGCATTTT
CDR3aa: CAWRGTGSNQPQHF

len: 13
j_gene: TRBJ2-7
v_gene: TRBV7-2
abundance: NA
d_gene: TRBD1
CDR3nt: TGTGCCAGCAGGTCGACAGGGGTCGGCGAGCAGTACTTC
CDR3aa: CASRSTGVGEQYF

len: 12
j_gene: TRBJ1-2
v_gene: TRBV2
abundance: NA
d_gene: NA
CDR3nt: TGTGCCAGCAGTGACCGGCACTATGGCTACACCTTC
CDR3aa: CASSDRHYGYTF

len: 14
j_gene: TRBJ2-2
v_gene: TRBV15
abundance: NA
d_gene: TRBD1
CDR3nt: TGTGCCACCAGCCTGGACAGGGTCACCGGGGAGCTGTTTTTT
CDR3aa: CATSLDRVTGELFF

len: 15
j_gene: TRBJ1-1
v_gene: TRBV30
abundance: NA
d_gene: NA
CDR3nt: TGTGCCTGGAGTCTCCTCGACAGAGACCACACTGAAGCTTTCTTT
CDR3aa: CAWSLLDRDHTEAFF

len: 15
j_gene: TRBJ2-5
v_gene: TRBV4-3
abundance: NA
d_gene: NA
CDR3nt: TGCGCCAGCAGCCAAGATCAGGGCAGAGAAGAGACCCAGTACTTC
CDR3aa: CASSQDQGREETQYF

len: 14
j_gene: TRBJ1-1
v_gene: TRBV30
abundance: NA
d_gene: NA
CDR3nt: TGTGCCTGGAGTGTAACAGGTGCGAACACTGAAGCTTTCTTT
CDR3aa: CAWSVTGANTEAFF

len: 12
j_gene: TRBJ1-2
v_gene: TRBV9
abundance: NA
d_gene: NA
CDR3nt: TGTGCCAGCGGACTCTTGAACTATGGCTACACCTTC
CDR3aa: CASGLLNYGYTF

len: 16
j_gene: TRBJ1-1
v_gene: TRBV5-6
abundance: few
d_gene: NA
CDR3nt: TGTGCCAGCAGCTTGGCATATGGGCGGAGGAACACTGAAGCTTTCTTT
CDR3aa: CASSLAYGRRNTEAFF

len: 15
j_gene: TRBJ2-1
v_gene: TRBV29-1
abundance: NA
d_gene: NA
CDR3nt: TGCAGCGTTGAAGGCGGGGCTAGCTCCTACAATGAGCAGTTCTTC
CDR3aa: CSVEGGASSYNEQFF

len: 19
j_gene: TRBJ2-4
v_gene: TRBV15
abundance: once
d_gene: TRBD2
CDR3nt: TGTGCCACCAGCAGAGATCTGCTAGCGGGGGGGCGATTGGCAAACATTCAGTACTTC
CDR3aa: CATSRDLLAGGRLANIQYF

len: 13
j_gene: TRBJ2-1
v_gene: TRBV5-1
abundance: NA
d_gene: TRBD2
CDR3nt: TGCGCCAGCACCGAGACTAGCACTAGCGAGCAGTTCTTC
CDR3aa: CASTETSTSEQFF

len: 15
j_gene: TRBJ1-2
v_gene: TRBV4-3
abundance: NA
d_gene: NA
CDR3nt: TGCGCCAGCAGCCCTTCCAACACAGTTTCGTATGGCTACACCTTC
CDR3aa: CASSPSNTVSYGYTF

len: 16
j_gene: TRBJ2-6
v_gene: TRBV5-1
abundance: NA
d_gene: NA
CDR3nt: TGCGCCAGCAGCTTGGACGGGAGCTCTGGGGCCAACGTCCTGACTTTC
CDR3aa: CASSLDGSSGANVLTF

len: 13
j_gene: TRBJ1-2
v_gene: TRBV9
abundance: few
d_gene: NA
CDR3nt: NA
CDR3aa: CASSVAPGTGNTF

len: 16
j_gene: TRBJ2-3
v_gene: TRBV11-2
abundance: NA
d_gene: NA
CDR3nt: TGTGCCAGCAGCCCTAAGTCCGGGGCCCGAGGGTCGGCGCAGTATTTT
CDR3aa: CASSPKSGARGSAQYF

len: 15
j_gene: TRBJ1-4
v_gene: TRBV29-1
abundance: NA
d_gene: TRBD1
CDR3nt: TGCAGCGTTGTCGTGTTTAGTCAGGGGGGTGAAAAACTGTTTTTT
CDR3aa: CSVVVFSQGGEKLFF

len: 11
j_gene: TRBJ1-2
v_gene: TRBV20-1
abundance: NA
d_gene: TRBD1
CDR3nt: TGCAGTGTCCCGACAGGGGAAGGCTACACCTTC
CDR3aa: CSVPTGEGYTF

len: 11
j_gene: TRBJ1-2
v_gene: TRBV30
abundance: NA
d_gene: NA
CDR3nt: TGTGCCTGGAGTTCCTCTTGGGGCTACACCTTC
CDR3aa: CAWSSSWGYTF

len: 18
j_gene: TRBJ1-1
v_gene: TRBV5-8
abundance: NA
d_gene: NA
CDR3nt: TGTGCCAGCAGCTTGGCCAGGGCAGCTAAGTATATGAACACTGAAGCTTTCTTT
CDR3aa: CASSLARAAKYMNTEAFF

len: 15
j_gene: TRBJ2-1
v_gene: TRBV19
abundance: few
d_gene: NA
CDR3nt: TGTGCCAGTAGTATACAGTCAACAGGAAACAATGAGCAGTTCTTC
CDR3aa: CASSIQSTGNNEQFF

len: 10
j_gene: TRBJ2-7
v_gene: TRBV29-1
abundance: NA
d_gene: NA
CDR3nt: TGCAGCGTCCTACAAGGCGAGCAGTACTTC
CDR3aa: CSVLQGEQYF

len: 13
j_gene: TRBJ2-7
v_gene: TRBV7-2
abundance: NA
d_gene: NA
CDR3nt: TGTGCCAGCAGCTTAGAAATCCCTTACGAGCAGTACTTC
CDR3aa: CASSLEIPYEQYF

len: 16
j_gene: TRBJ1-2
v_gene: TRBV4-1
abundance: NA
d_gene: NA
CDR3nt: TGCGCCAGCAGCCAATTTTTTGAGGTGGGACCTTATGGCTACACCTTC
CDR3aa: CASSQFFEVGPYGYTF

len: 15
j_gene: TRBJ2-3
v_gene: TRBV9
abundance: few
d_gene: NA
CDR3nt: TGTGCCAGCAGCGCCCAAGTGGCCAGCACAGATACGCAGTATTTT
CDR3aa: CASSAQVASTDTQYF

len: 16
j_gene: TRBJ1-5
v_gene: TRBV6-6
abundance: once
d_gene: TRBD1
CDR3nt: TGTGCCAGCAGCTCCGGGACAGGGGTCATGATTCAGCCCCAGCATTTT
CDR3aa: CASSSGTGVMIQPQHF

len: 14
j_gene: TRBJ1-6
v_gene: TRBV5-1
abundance: few
d_gene: NA
CDR3nt: TGCGCCAGCAGCTTAGGACGTCTCGATTCACCCCTCCACTTT
CDR3aa: CASSLGRLDSPLHF

len: 15
j_gene: TRBJ1-6
v_gene: TRBV5-1
abundance: NA
d_gene: NA
CDR3nt: TGCGCCAGCAGCCAACCTTCACCAGGGAATTCACCCCTCCACTTT
CDR3aa: CASSQPSPGNSPLHF

len: 16
j_gene: TRBJ2-1
v_gene: TRBV5-4
abundance: NA
d_gene: NA
CDR3nt: TGTGCCAGCAGCTTAGGCGGGTCCTACTCCTACAATGAGCAGTTCTTC
CDR3aa: CASSLGGSYSYNEQFF

len: 13
j_gene: TRBJ2-1
v_gene: TRBV6-6
abundance: NA
d_gene: NA
CDR3nt: TGTGCCAGCAGTTACTCGATTTCGGATGAGCAGTTCTTC
CDR3aa: CASSYSISDEQFF

len: 14
j_gene: TRBJ1-5
v_gene: TRBV5-1
abundance: once
d_gene: TRBD1
CDR3nt: TGCGCCAGCAGCTTGGGACAGGGCAGTCAGCCCCAGCATTTT
CDR3aa: CASSLGQGSQPQHF

len: 13
j_gene: TRBJ1-1
v_gene: TRBV2
abundance: NA
d_gene: TRBD1
CDR3nt: TGTGCCAGCACACAGGGGACGAACACTGAAGCTTTCTTT
CDR3aa: CASTQGTNTEAFF

len: 13
j_gene: TRBJ2-5
v_gene: TRBV4-3
abundance: NA
d_gene: NA
CDR3nt: TGCGCCAGCAGCCAAGATAGGTGGGAGACCCAGTACTTC
CDR3aa: CASSQDRWETQYF

len: 14
j_gene: TRBJ1-6
v_gene: TRBV30
abundance: NA
d_gene: NA
CDR3nt: TGTGCCTGGAGGATTCGCGGCGGGAATTCACCCCTCCACTTT
CDR3aa: CAWRIRGGNSPLHF

len: 13
j_gene: TRBJ1-2
v_gene: TRBV27
abundance: few
d_gene: NA
CDR3nt: TGTGCCAGCAGTTCCGGAACTAACTATGGCTACACCTTC
CDR3aa: CASSSGTNYGYTF

len: 13
j_gene: TRBJ2-5
v_gene: TRBV11-1
abundance: NA
d_gene: NA
CDR3nt: TGTGCCAGCAGCGGGGGTCTTCAAGAGACCCAGTACTTC
CDR3aa: CASSGGLQETQYF

len: 14
j_gene: TRBJ2-3
v_gene: TRBV29-1
abundance: NA
d_gene: TRBD2
CDR3nt: TGCAGCGTGAGACTAGCGGGGGCACTAGATACGCAGTATTTT
CDR3aa: CSVRLAGALDTQYF

len: 15
j_gene: TRBJ1-1
v_gene: TRBV25-1
abundance: NA
d_gene: NA
CDR3nt: TGTGCCAGCACCTCAAAAAAGGGACAGAACACTGAAGCTTTCTTT
CDR3aa: CASTSKKGQNTEAFF

len: 15
j_gene: TRBJ2-7
v_gene: TRBV25-1
abundance: once
d_gene: NA
CDR3nt: TGTGCCAGCAGTGACTCGGGACCCTCAATGGGCGAGCAGTACTTC
CDR3aa: CASSDSGPSMGEQYF

len: 14
j_gene: TRBJ2-3
v_gene: TRBV29-1
abundance: many
d_gene: NA
CDR3nt: TGCAGCGTTCAAACCTCCGGGGTAGGAGATACGCAGTATTTT
CDR3aa: CSVQTSGVGDTQYF

len: 17
j_gene: TRBJ1-1
v_gene: TRBV4-1
abundance: NA
d_gene: NA
CDR3nt: TGCGCCAGCAGCCACATTTCTGGGACCCTCGGGAACACTGAAGCTTTCTTT
CDR3aa: CASSHISGTLGNTEAFF

len: 14
j_gene: TRBJ2-4
v_gene: TRBV5-6
abundance: many
d_gene: TRBD1
CDR3nt: TGTGCCAGCAGCGTGGACAGGGGGGAAAACATTCAGTACTTC
CDR3aa: CASSVDRGENIQYF